A selection of T cell receptor beta chains follows, all from one sample in a study of T cell changes during pregnancy in multiple sclerosis. The method was immunoSEQ multiplex PCR; TCRdb's version includes in-frame clones alone and lacks a portion of them. Among 50,000 or so clones listed, around 90% were seen once. The sequenced sample was CD4+ T cells from peripheral blood mononuclear cells, obtained in the second trimester of pregnancy. These receptors came from a female donor with multiple sclerosis, enrolled in a pregnancy study. The CDR3 runs from the conserved cysteine through the conserved F or W. The order of the fields is V gene, D gene, clone size, J gene, CDR3 DNA, CDR3 protein. A D gene is named only where the DNA matches it firmly. Some rows mark clone size as missing; the rest say once, few, many or name a class of expanded clone.

v_call: TRBV5-1
d_call: TRBD1
clone_size: -
j_call: TRBJ2-5
cdr3_nt: TGCGCCAGCAGCTCTACAGGGGGACAAGAGACCCAGTACTTC
cdr3_aa: CASSSTGGQETQYF

v_call: TRBV5-1
d_call: -
clone_size: -
j_call: TRBJ1-1
cdr3_nt: TGCGCCAGCAGCTTGTCAGGGACAAACACTGAAGCTTTCTTT
cdr3_aa: CASSLSGTNTEAFF

v_call: TRBV18
d_call: -
clone_size: -
j_call: TRBJ2-3
cdr3_nt: TGTGCCAGCTCACCCGTAGCAGGGGGCACAGATACGCAGTATTTT
cdr3_aa: CASSPVAGGTDTQYF

v_call: TRBV4-2
d_call: TRBD2
clone_size: -
j_call: TRBJ2-1
cdr3_nt: TGTGCCAGCAGCTTTGTGAGCGGGGTGTGGGATCAGCAGTTCTTC
cdr3_aa: CASSFVSGVWDQQFF

v_call: TRBV18
d_call: TRBD1
clone_size: -
j_call: TRBJ1-6
cdr3_nt: TGTGCCAGCTCCCTTAAGGACAGGCATTCACCCCTCCACTTT
cdr3_aa: CASSLKDRHSPLHF

v_call: TRBV7-3
d_call: -
clone_size: -
j_call: TRBJ1-1
cdr3_nt: TGTGCCAGCAGCTTAGTGGGGCAGAACACTGAAGCTTTCTTT
cdr3_aa: CASSLVGQNTEAFF

v_call: TRBV4-1
d_call: -
clone_size: -
j_call: TRBJ1-2
cdr3_nt: TGCGCCAGCAGCCAAGCGCTATCTAACTATGGCTACACCTTC
cdr3_aa: CASSQALSNYGYTF

v_call: TRBV19
d_call: TRBD1
clone_size: -
j_call: TRBJ1-5
cdr3_nt: TGTGCCAGTAGTATAAGGGACAGGGGGGATAGCAATCAGCCCCAGCATTTT
cdr3_aa: CASSIRDRGDSNQPQHF

v_call: TRBV9
d_call: TRBD1
clone_size: -
j_call: TRBJ1-4
cdr3_nt: TGTGCCAGCAGCGAAGGGTTGGGACAGGGTCAGGAAAAACTGTTTTTT
cdr3_aa: CASSEGLGQGQEKLFF

v_call: TRBV7-7
d_call: TRBD1
clone_size: -
j_call: TRBJ1-4
cdr3_nt: TGTGCTAGCAGTGAGACGGACAGGGGTAATGAAAAACTGTTTTTT
cdr3_aa: CASSETDRGNEKLFF

v_call: TRBV19
d_call: -
clone_size: -
j_call: TRBJ2-1
cdr3_nt: TGTGCCAGTAGTATATCCGGAGCGAACAATGAGCAGTTCTTC
cdr3_aa: CASSISGANNEQFF

v_call: TRBV19
d_call: -
clone_size: once
j_call: TRBJ1-1
cdr3_nt: TGTGCCAGTAGTATCGGGGTTATGAACACTGAAGCTTTCTTT
cdr3_aa: CASSIGVMNTEAFF

v_call: TRBV6-5
d_call: TRBD1
clone_size: -
j_call: TRBJ1-2
cdr3_nt: TGTGCCAGCAGTTCCGGGACAGGGAGGACTAACTATGGCTACACCTTC
cdr3_aa: CASSSGTGRTNYGYTF

v_call: TRBV18
d_call: -
clone_size: -
j_call: TRBJ1-1
cdr3_nt: TGTGCCAGCTCATCGGTGAACACTGAAGCTTTCTTT
cdr3_aa: CASSSVNTEAFF

v_call: TRBV7-4
d_call: -
clone_size: -
j_call: TRBJ1-2
cdr3_nt: TGTGCCAGCAGCTTAAGGGTGGGGAAGGAGGGCTATGGCTACACCTTC
cdr3_aa: CASSLRVGKEGYGYTF

v_call: TRBV2
d_call: TRBD2
clone_size: -
j_call: TRBJ2-1
cdr3_nt: TGTGCCAGCAGTGAACGGGGGGGCTACAATGAGCAGTTCTTC
cdr3_aa: CASSERGGYNEQFF

v_call: TRBV11-2
d_call: -
clone_size: -
j_call: TRBJ2-7
cdr3_nt: TGTGCCAGCAGCTTTGTTCCGGACAGTTCCTACGAGCAGTACTTC
cdr3_aa: CASSFVPDSSYEQYF

v_call: TRBV5-1
d_call: TRBD2
clone_size: -
j_call: TRBJ2-3
cdr3_nt: TGCGCCAGCAGCTTGGGGCGGGGGACTCTCGGCACAGATACGCAGTATTTT
cdr3_aa: CASSLGRGTLGTDTQYF

v_call: TRBV19
d_call: TRBD1
clone_size: -
j_call: TRBJ1-1
cdr3_nt: TGTGCCAGTAGTCAGGGGGTAAAAATGAACACTGAAGCTTTCTTT
cdr3_aa: CASSQGVKMNTEAFF

v_call: TRBV25-1
d_call: -
clone_size: -
j_call: TRBJ1-3
cdr3_nt: TGTGCCAGCACCACCTCTAGCTCTGGAAACACCATATATTTT
cdr3_aa: CASTTSSSGNTIYF

v_call: TRBV13
d_call: TRBD1
clone_size: once
j_call: TRBJ1-6
cdr3_nt: TGTGCCAGCAGCTTCGGGACAGGGATTTCACCCCTCCACTTT
cdr3_aa: CASSFGTGISPLHF

v_call: TRBV5-1
d_call: TRBD1
clone_size: -
j_call: TRBJ1-2
cdr3_nt: TGCGCCAGCAGCGTAGACAGGGCCGGCTACACCTTC
cdr3_aa: CASSVDRAGYTF

v_call: TRBV29-1
d_call: TRBD2
clone_size: -
j_call: TRBJ2-5
cdr3_nt: TGCAGTGGCCGCGGCGGGGGGGGCCCTGAGACCCAGTACTTC
cdr3_aa: CSGRGGGGPETQYF

v_call: TRBV29-1
d_call: TRBD1
clone_size: -
j_call: TRBJ1-2
cdr3_nt: TGCAGCGCCATACAATCACAGGGGGACTATGGCTACACCTTC
cdr3_aa: CSAIQSQGDYGYTF

v_call: TRBV15
d_call: -
clone_size: -
j_call: TRBJ2-3
cdr3_nt: TGTGCCACCAGCAGAGATCACCCCAGGGCCCGCCCAGATACGCAGTATTTT
cdr3_aa: CATSRDHPRARPDTQYF

v_call: TRBV5-6
d_call: -
clone_size: -
j_call: TRBJ2-7
cdr3_nt: TGTGCCAGCAGTTGGAAGGGGTTTTACGAGCAGTACTTC
cdr3_aa: CASSWKGFYEQYF

v_call: TRBV15
d_call: -
clone_size: -
j_call: TRBJ1-4
cdr3_nt: TGTGCCACCAGCAGAGATGGACAGATGAATGAAAAACTGTTTTTT
cdr3_aa: CATSRDGQMNEKLFF

v_call: TRBV6-1
d_call: TRBD1
clone_size: -
j_call: TRBJ1-6
cdr3_nt: TGTGCCAGCAGTGCTGAGGACAGGGAAGATTCACCCCTCCACTTT
cdr3_aa: CASSAEDREDSPLHF

v_call: TRBV18
d_call: -
clone_size: -
j_call: TRBJ2-7
cdr3_nt: TGTGCCAGCTCACCAGGACAAGTAACCTACGAGCAGTACTTC
cdr3_aa: CASSPGQVTYEQYF

v_call: TRBV6-5
d_call: -
clone_size: -
j_call: TRBJ1-1
cdr3_nt: TGTGCCAGCAGGGCCCAACCTTCCACTGAAGCTTTCTTT
cdr3_aa: CASRAQPSTEAFF

v_call: TRBV10-3
d_call: -
clone_size: -
j_call: TRBJ2-1
cdr3_nt: TGTGCCATCAGTGCCACAGGGTATGGTTACAATGAGCAGTTCTTC
cdr3_aa: CAISATGYGYNEQFF

v_call: TRBV14
d_call: -
clone_size: -
j_call: TRBJ1-6
cdr3_nt: TGTGCCAGCAGCCAAGTTCGCCGGGTAAATAATTCACCCCTCCACTTT
cdr3_aa: CASSQVRRVNNSPLHF

v_call: TRBV19
d_call: -
clone_size: -
j_call: TRBJ1-2
cdr3_nt: TGTGCCAGTAGTATGTACACATCCCCACCCCACTATGGCTACACCTTC
cdr3_aa: CASSMYTSPPHYGYTF

v_call: TRBV29-1
d_call: -
clone_size: -
j_call: TRBJ1-4
cdr3_nt: TGCAGCGTACCACAGGGATTTGGGGAAAAACTGTTTTTT
cdr3_aa: CSVPQGFGEKLFF

v_call: TRBV19
d_call: -
clone_size: -
j_call: TRBJ1-1
cdr3_nt: TGTGCCAGTTTCAGGGGTAGTTACACTGAAGCTTTCTTT
cdr3_aa: CASFRGSYTEAFF

v_call: TRBV7-9
d_call: -
clone_size: once
j_call: TRBJ2-1
cdr3_nt: TGTGCCAGCAACCTTAGGGGTTACAATGAGCAGTTCTTC
cdr3_aa: CASNLRGYNEQFF

v_call: TRBV4-2
d_call: TRBD1
clone_size: -
j_call: TRBJ2-1
cdr3_nt: TGTGCCAGCAGCACAAGTAGGGACAGGGGTTACAATGAGCAGTTCTTC
cdr3_aa: CASSTSRDRGYNEQFF

v_call: TRBV19
d_call: TRBD1
clone_size: -
j_call: TRBJ2-3
cdr3_nt: TGTGCCAGTGCGCAGGGGGCTGGCACAGATACGCAGTATTTT
cdr3_aa: CASAQGAGTDTQYF

v_call: TRBV13
d_call: -
clone_size: once
j_call: TRBJ1-2
cdr3_nt: TGTGCCAGCAGCCTCCTTCGGACAGCTATCTACTATGGCTACACCTTC
cdr3_aa: CASSLLRTAIYYGYTF

v_call: TRBV5-8
d_call: -
clone_size: -
j_call: TRBJ1-1
cdr3_nt: TGTGCCAGCAGCCCCGGGGGATGGGTGAACACTGAAGCTTTCTTT
cdr3_aa: CASSPGGWVNTEAFF